The clone carrying this T cell receptor (beta chain) is a singleton in its sample. The donors were members of the validation cohort, which comprised approximately 120 subjects and was separate from the first cohort of 666 subjects. This sample was taken from a study of cytomegalovirus exposure and HLA in healthy donors. Germline V gene lookup returns CDR1 LGHNA and CDR2 YSLEER. This CDR3 contains 15 residues. V was pared by 0 bases and J by 2 bases, with 9 bases between. Method: immunoSEQ multiplex PCR; TCRdb's copy keeps in-frame clones and lacks some. Among 260,000 or so clones listed, more than 75% were seen once.

Sequenced: PBMCs. This TCR was sampled from a man younger than 30 in good health and CMV-seronegative. This chain joins TRBV4-3 and TRBJ2-3, with D possibly TRBD1 on 6 matching bases. CDR3 DNA: TGCGCCAGCAGCCAAGAAGGGACAACCACAGATACGCAGTATTTT. This gives the protein CASSQEGTTTDTQYF.